This T cell receptor (beta chain) was profiled in a study of post-analysis software for immune sequencing data. Study at large: The courses of disease that were included comprised relapsing-remitting, secondary progressive and progressive-relapsing multiple sclerosis.

This clonotype turned up a few times. Its specificity is unknown. CDR1 is SQVTM, CDR2 ANQGSEA, per germline. The V end was cut by 6 bases, the J end by 5 bases, with 11 bases between. The CDR3 runs 11 residues. Overall study findings and caveats: Among about 5 TRBV segments more frequent in patients than controls were TRBV5-6, TRBV5-1 and TRBV20-1. F-measure co-clustering was strong for batch-matched samples. Controls significantly exceeded multiple sclerosis patients in normalized Chao1 diversity.

TCR beta cDNA libraries had unique molecular identifiers. MiXCR, applied by TCRdb to the PCR reads, yields one record per CDR3 protein. The table records almost 700,000 distinct CDR3 sequences, 55% to 60% of them present only once. The genes are TRBV29-1 and TRBJ2-7; D perhaps matches TRBD1 (6 bases). This clonotype was obtained from a girl aged 2 to 9 with multiple sclerosis. The sequencing input was blood. CDR3 nucleotides: TGCAGCGTAAGGGCAGGGGACGAGCAGTACTTC. Its translation: CSVRAGDEQYF.